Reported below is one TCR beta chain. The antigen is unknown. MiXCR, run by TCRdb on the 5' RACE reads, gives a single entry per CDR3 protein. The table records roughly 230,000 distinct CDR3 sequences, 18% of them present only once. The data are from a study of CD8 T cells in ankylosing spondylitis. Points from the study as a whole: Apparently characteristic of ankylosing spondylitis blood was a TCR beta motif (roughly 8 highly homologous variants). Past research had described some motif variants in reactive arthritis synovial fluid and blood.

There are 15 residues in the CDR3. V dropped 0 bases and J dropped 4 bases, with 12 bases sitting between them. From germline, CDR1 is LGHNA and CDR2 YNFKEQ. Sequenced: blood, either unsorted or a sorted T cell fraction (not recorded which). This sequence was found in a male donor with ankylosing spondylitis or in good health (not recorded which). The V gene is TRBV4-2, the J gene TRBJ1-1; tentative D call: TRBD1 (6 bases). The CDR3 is CASSQDIQGSTEAFF. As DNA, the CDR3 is TGTGCCAGCAGCCAAGATATTCAGGGGTCCACTGAAGCTTTCTTT.